This entry lists 12 T cell receptor beta chains sequenced from one sample in a study of T cell repertoires in cytomegalovirus infection (dated by TCRdb to the late 2010s). Data came from an Illumina HiSeq 1500. Through fastp at Q25 and MiXCR, TCRdb rebuilt clones from the public reads, retaining in-frame beta chains. CDR3 protein duplicates are merged, each entry listing the most common genes and DNA. The sample table lists about 130,000 distinct CDR3 sequences, roughly 8.2% of them with a count of one. Clones ranked in the top ten supply about 9.4% of the sample. Sequencing was performed on PBMCs. These receptors were taken from a human donor in good health (CMV status not recorded). Some clones in this sample may be carry-over from other donors' samples.

This clonotype was counted many times. This chain connects TRBV7-2 to TRBJ2-3; D is ambiguous. CDR1 is SGHTA and CDR2 is FQGNSA in the germline V gene. Trimming shortened V by 5 bases and J by 7 bases, and 13 bases separated the two germline ends. The CDR3 loop spans 13 amino acids. The CDR3 reads CASSPGRRNTQYF. CDR3 DNA: TGTGCCAGCAGCCCCGGACGCCGCAATACGCAGTATTTT.

With regard to this clonotype: A much larger clone lies a single base off, so this may be a read error. This chain connects TRBV11-2 to TRBJ2-7; tentatively, D is TRBD1 (7 bases). V was trimmed by 5 bases and J by 0 bases, leaving 11 bases between them. The CDR3 loop spans 14 amino acids. The germline gives CDR1 SGHAT, CDR2 FQNNGV. This chain's CDR3 is CASSPGGPSYEQYF. In DNA form, the CDR3 reads TGTGCCAGCAGCCCAGGGGGGCCCTCCTACGAGCAGTACTTC.

This clonotype was observed at least ten times. This chain connects TRBV19 to TRBJ1-5; tentative D call: TRBD1 (5 bases). CDR3 length equals 12 residues. Germline loops: CDR1 LNHDA, CDR2 SQIVND (reference sequence). V dropped 9 bases and J dropped 1 base, with 7 bases sitting between them. DNA for the CDR3: TGTGCCAGCCGGGGCAGCAATCAGCCCCAGCATTTT. This encodes CASRGSNQPQHF.

This clonotype was seen repeatedly, ten times or more. The rearrangement links TRBV4-1 to TRBJ1-5; TRBD1 matches at 7 bases. Trimming at V came to 1 base and at J to 7 bases, leaving 13 bases not matched to a gene. CDR3 length: 17 amino acids. CDR1 and CDR2 from the germline V gene are MGHRA and YSYEKL. The CDR3 DNA is TGCGCCAGCAGCCAAGGCCTATCAGGGGGAAAGAACCAGCCCCAGCATTTT. Translating gives CASSQGLSGGKNQPQHF.

Notes on this clonotype: This may arise from a read error, as a much more abundant clone is one base away. This CDR3 is CASREGQGWHNEQFF. For the CDR3, the DNA is TGTGCCAGCCGTGAAGGACAGGGGTGGCACAATGAGCAGTTCTTC. V usage is TRBV2 and J usage is TRBJ2-1, with 9 bases lining up with TRBD1. Germline V gene data show CDR1 as SNHLY and CDR2 as FYNNEI. This CDR3 region has 15 residues.

The chain carries TRBV20-1 and TRBJ1-5; tentative D call: TRBD1 (5 bases). Germline CDR1 is DFQATT and CDR2 is SNEGSKA (reference sequence). This CDR3 region has 12 residues. V lost 5 bases and J 8 bases, leaving 13 bases between the germline ends. CDR3 region: CSAGTDFEPQHF. CDR3 coding DNA: TGCAGTGCTGGGACGGACTTTGAGCCCCAGCATTTT.

This clonotype was found many times. The genes are TRBV6-6 and TRBJ2-7, with 7 bases matching TRBD2. Germline V lookup: CDR1 MNHNY, CDR2 SVGAGI (reference sequence). This CDR3 comprises 15 residues. Trimming took 7 bases from V and 0 from J; bases not matched to a gene: 9. This CDR3 reads CASTLGGDHSYEQYF. The CDR3 DNA sequence: TGTGCCAGCACCTTGGGGGGGGACCACTCCTACGAGCAGTACTTC.

This clonotype was seen many times. The gene calls are TRBV3-1 and TRBJ1-2; D is unresolved. The germline CDR1 and CDR2 sequences are LGHDT and YNNKEL (reference sequence). The CDR3 consists of 13 residues. Deletions cut 0 bases from V and 6 bases from J, with 8 bases between. For the CDR3, the DNA is TGTGCCAGCAGCCAAGACAGAGGAGATGGCTACACCTTC. Amino acids: CASSQDRGDGYTF. Full variable domain (rest looked up from reference TRBV3-1 and TRBJ1-2): DTAVSQTPKYLVTQMGNDKSIKCEQNLGHDTMYWYKQDSKKFLKIMFSYNNKELIINETVPNRFSPKSPDKAHLNLHINSLELGDSAVYFCASSQDRGDGYTFGSGTRLTVV.

The chain's CDR3 is CSATSRALGQFF. The CDR3 nucleotides read TGCAGCGCTACCTCCAGGGCCTTGGGGCAGTTCTTC. The rearrangement uses TRBV29-1 and TRBJ2-1, with D tentatively TRBD1 (5 bases). The CDR3 length is 12 residues. Deletions cut 7 bases from V and 12 bases from J, with 19 bases between. Germline loops: CDR1 SQVTM, CDR2 ANQGSEA.

There are many counts of this clonotype. The CDR3 region has the DNA TGTGCCAGCAGTTTAGGGGGGAGCAGGGCCCCCTACGAGCAGTACTTC. Its translation is CASSLGGSRAPYEQYF. The J gene is TRBJ2-7, the V gene TRBV28, with D possibly TRBD2 on 6 matching bases. The CDR3 has 16 amino acids. V was cut by 2 bases and J by 2 bases, with 16 bases left in between. The germline CDR1 and CDR2 sequences are MDHEN and SYDVKM.

This clonotype was counted ten times or more. The rearrangement uses TRBV18 and TRBJ1-1; D is undetermined. Germline CDR1 KGHSH, CDR2 LQKENI. The CDR3 totals 14 residues. The V end was cut by 10 bases, the J end by 1 base, with 16 bases between. The CDR3 here is CATTLKGANTEAFF. The CDR3 nucleotides are TGTGCCACCACTTTAAAGGGAGCGAACACTGAAGCTTTCTTT.

This clonotype has ten or more counts. The chain joins TRBV7-2 to TRBJ2-5; 8 bases are a match to TRBD2. The V gene's germline CDR1 is SGHTA and CDR2 FQGNSA. The CDR3 length is 17 residues. V shed 8 bases, J shed 2 bases, and the junction held 16 bases outside the gene matches. The CDR3 is CASSITPSQRGQETQYF. DNA of the CDR3: TGTGCCAGCTCTATAACACCCTCCCAGCGGGGGCAAGAGACCCAGTACTTC.